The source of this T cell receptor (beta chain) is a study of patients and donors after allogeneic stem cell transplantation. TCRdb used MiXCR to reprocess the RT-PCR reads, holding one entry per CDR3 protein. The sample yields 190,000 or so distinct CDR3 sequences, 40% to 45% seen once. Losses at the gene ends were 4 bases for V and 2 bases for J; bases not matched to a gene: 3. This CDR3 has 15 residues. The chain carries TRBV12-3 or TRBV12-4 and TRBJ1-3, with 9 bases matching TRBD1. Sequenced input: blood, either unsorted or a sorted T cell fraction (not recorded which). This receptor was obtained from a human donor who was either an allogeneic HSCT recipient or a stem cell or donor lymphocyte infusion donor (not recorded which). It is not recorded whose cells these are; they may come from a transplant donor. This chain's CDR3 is CASSSGTGPGNTIYF. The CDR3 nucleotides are TGTGCCAGCAGTTCCGGGACAGGGCCTGGAAACACCATATATTTT.